These 12 T cell receptor beta chains originate from one sample sequenced in a study of T cells after somatic rescue of genetic block (dated by TCRdb to between 2020 and 2021). Libraries were built with the immunoSEQ multiplex PCR assay. TCRdb carries this immuneACCESS record with in-frame sequences only. Its versions omit some clonotypes, under half of them owing to an unresolved V gene in the studies checked, with the rest unexplained. The sample yields approximately 10,000 clones; about 74% were counted once. Of the sample, less than 25% is held by the ten largest clones. Source material: peripheral blood mononuclear cells (PBMCs). All receptors come from a boy younger than 18.

CDR3 coding DNA: TGTGCCAGCATCGGACAGGGGGCTGGGGGAGGGCGTGGTGAGCAGTTCTTC. It translates to CASIGQGAGGGRGEQFF. The chain links TRBV7-9 to TRBJ2-1, with 11 bases matching TRBD1. The CDR3 totals 17 residues. V dropped 7 bases and J dropped 9; count of bases not matched to a gene: 17. Germline V gene lookup returns CDR1 SEHNR and CDR2 FQNEAQ (reference sequence).

The chain is built from TRBV4-2 and TRBJ1-2; 7 bases are shared with TRBD1. V lost 3 bases to trimming and J lost 1 base; unmatched junction nucleotides: 8. The CDR3 is 16 amino acids. Germline-derived CDR1 and CDR2 are LGHNA and YNFKEQ. For the CDR3, the DNA is TGTGCCAGCAGCCAGGTCGGGACAGCTAATAACTATGGCTACACCTTC. Amino acid sequence: CASSQVGTANNYGYTF.

This sequence joins TRBV6-4 and TRBJ1-1, with D possibly matching TRBD1 (5 bases). CDR1 and CDR2 (germline): MRHNA, SNTAGT. This CDR3 contains 16 residues. Trimming removed 7 bases from V and 0 bases from J, with 18 bases in between. CDR3 residues: CASTHTGWNMNTEAFF. The CDR3 nucleotides read TGTGCCAGCACCCACACAGGCTGGAACATGAACACTGAAGCTTTCTTT.

In nucleotides, the CDR3 is TGTGCCAGCAGCCAAGATAGGGGTGTGCGAGGACAGGGAGTAGAGACCCAGTACTTC. As protein: CASSQDRGVRGQGVETQYF. V gene TRBV14 combines with J gene TRBJ2-5; 8 bases map to TRBD1. Per germline, CDR1 SGHDN and CDR2 FVKESK. CDR3 length: 19 residues. V was clipped by 0 bases and J by 4 bases; unmatched bases: 16.

The chain links TRBV9 to TRBJ1-2; maybe TRBD1 (6 bases). Trimming took off 0 bases at V and 3 bases at J, with 12 bases between the two ends. Germline lookup yields CDR1 SGDLS and CDR2 YYNGEE. This CDR3 region has 15 residues. This CDR3 reads CASSVDKTGYYGYTF. CDR3 in DNA: TGTGCCAGCAGCGTAGATAAAACAGGGTACTATGGCTACACCTTC. Drawing the rest from reference TRBV9 and TRBJ1-2, the complete variable domain is DSGVTQTPKHLITATGQRVTLRCSPRSGDLSVYWYQQSLDQGLQFLIQYYNGEERAKGNILERFSAQQFPDLHSELNLSSLELGDSALYFCASSVDKTGYYGYTFGSGTRLTVV.

A remark on this clone: At one of its ends the junction is not consistent with the germline gene, which may arise from a read error. The chain recombines TRBV13 with TRBJ2-2, with 13 bases fitting TRBD2. This CDR3 has 20 residues. Germline lookup yields CDR1 PRHDT and CDR2 FYEKMQ (reference sequence). CDR3 in DNA: TGTGCCCGCAGCTTAGGGGGGACTAGCGGGGTGGAAAAGAACACCGGGGAGCTGTTTTTT. Amino acids: CARSLGGTSGVEKNTGELFF.

The chain is built from TRBV28 and TRBJ2-7; 7 nucleotides line up with TRBD1. From germline, CDR1 is MDHEN and CDR2 SYDVKM. The length of the CDR3 is 16 residues. J gave up 1 base and V 4 bases, and 10 bases lay outside the gene matches. CDR3 protein: CASSSPRQGPSYEQYF. Here the CDR3 DNA reads TGTGCCAGCAGTTCCCCCCGACAGGGTCCTTCCTACGAGCAGTACTTC.

V gene TRBV5-1 combines with J gene TRBJ2-3; D possibly corresponds to TRBD1 (6 bases). Germline V gene sequence: CDR1 SGHRS, CDR2 YFSETQ. The ends were cut back, 4 bases at V and 2 bases at J, with 14 bases in the middle. This CDR3 has 15 amino acids. DNA of the CDR3: TGCGCCAGCAGCCCCTCGGGACATCTCACAGATACGCAGTATTTT. Amino acid sequence: CASSPSGHLTDTQYF.

The chain carries TRBV30 and TRBJ1-4; D gene uncertain. Germline CDR1 and CDR2: GTSNPN and SVGIG (reference sequence). Trimming cost V 3 bases and J 0 bases, with 8 bases left between them. This CDR3 is 14 amino acids long. The CDR3 here is CAWRGAATNEKLFF. CDR3 nucleotide sequence: TGTGCCTGGAGGGGAGCTGCAACTAATGAAAAACTGTTTTTT.

The chain employs TRBV11-2 and TRBJ2-7; D is perhaps TRBD1 (5 bases). V was cut by 5 bases and J by 4 bases, with 9 bases left in between. CDR1 is SGHAT, CDR2 FQNNGV, per germline. This CDR3 has 12 amino acids. The CDR3 region is CASSRDRYEQYF. The CDR3 DNA is TGTGCCAGCAGCCGAGACAGATACGAGCAGTACTTC.

The rearrangement joins TRBV27 to TRBJ1-5; perhaps TRBD1 as D (5 bases). The CDR3 covers 11 residues. Germline CDR1 is MNHEY and CDR2 is SMNVEV (reference sequence). V shed 3 bases and J shed 11 bases, with 8 bases lying between them. CDR3 residues: CASSFRGTQHF. The CDR3 nucleotides are TGTGCCAGCAGTTTTCGGGGGACCCAGCATTTT.

V usage is TRBV7-2 and J usage is TRBJ2-5; TRBD2 matches 8 bases. The trim removed 5 bases at V and 2 bases at J, leaving 10 bases unmatched. The CDR3 runs 16 residues. Per the germline V gene, CDR1 is SGHTA and CDR2 is FQGNSA. The CDR3 DNA follows: TGTGCCAGCAGCCCGGGTGCGGGGGGCCATCAAGAGACCCAGTACTTC. Amino acids: CASSPGAGGHQETQYF.